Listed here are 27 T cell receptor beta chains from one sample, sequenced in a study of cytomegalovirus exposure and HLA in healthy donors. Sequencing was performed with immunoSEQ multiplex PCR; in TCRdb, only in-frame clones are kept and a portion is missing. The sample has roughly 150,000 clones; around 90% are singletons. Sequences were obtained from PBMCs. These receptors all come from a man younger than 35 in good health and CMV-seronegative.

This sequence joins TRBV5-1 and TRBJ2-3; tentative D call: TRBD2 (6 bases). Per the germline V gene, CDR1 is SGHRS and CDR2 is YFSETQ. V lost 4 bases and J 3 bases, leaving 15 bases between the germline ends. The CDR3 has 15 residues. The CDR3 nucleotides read TGCGCCAGCAGCACCCTAGCGCGGAGAACAGATACGCAGTATTTT. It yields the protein CASSTLARRTDTQYF.

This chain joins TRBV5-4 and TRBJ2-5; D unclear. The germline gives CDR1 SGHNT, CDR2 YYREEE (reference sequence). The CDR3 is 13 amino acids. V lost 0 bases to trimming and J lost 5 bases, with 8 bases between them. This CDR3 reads CASSLEMEETQYF. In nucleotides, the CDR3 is TGTGCCAGCAGCTTGGAGATGGAGGAGACCCAGTACTTC.

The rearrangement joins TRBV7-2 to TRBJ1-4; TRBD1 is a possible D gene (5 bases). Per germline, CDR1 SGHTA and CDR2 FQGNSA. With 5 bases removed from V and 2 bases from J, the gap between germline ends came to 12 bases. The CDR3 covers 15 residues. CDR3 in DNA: TGTGCCAGCAGCCAAATGGGGCCGACTAATGAAAAACTGTTTTTT. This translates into CASSQMGPTNEKLFF.

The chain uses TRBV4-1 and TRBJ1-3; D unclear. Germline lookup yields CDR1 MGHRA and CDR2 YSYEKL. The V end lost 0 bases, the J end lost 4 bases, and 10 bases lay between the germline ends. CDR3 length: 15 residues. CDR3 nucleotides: TGCGCCAGCAGCCAAGACAGGTCGTTGGGAAACACCATATATTTT. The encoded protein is CASSQDRSLGNTIYF.

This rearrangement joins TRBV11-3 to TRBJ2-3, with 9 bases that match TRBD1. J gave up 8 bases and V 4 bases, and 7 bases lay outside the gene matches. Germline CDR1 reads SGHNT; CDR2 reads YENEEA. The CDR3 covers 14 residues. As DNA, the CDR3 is TGTGCCAGCAGCTCCCACAGGGGGCAGGCTACGCAGTATTTT. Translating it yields CASSSHRGQATQYF.

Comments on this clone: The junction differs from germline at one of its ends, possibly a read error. The CDR3 DNA follows: TGTGCCAGCAGACAAGACTTTGGGACACACAATGAGCAGTTCTTC. Its protein product is CASRQDFGTHNEQFF. The V and J genes are TRBV4-2 and TRBJ2-1, with TRBD1 as a possible D gene (6 bases). Germline-derived CDR1 and CDR2 are LGHNA and YNFKEQ. The CDR3 spans 15 residues.

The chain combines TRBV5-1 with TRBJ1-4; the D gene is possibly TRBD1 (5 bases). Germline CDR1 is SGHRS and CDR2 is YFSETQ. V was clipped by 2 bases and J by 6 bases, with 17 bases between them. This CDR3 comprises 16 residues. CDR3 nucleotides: TGCGCCAGCAGCTTCCGCGGGGGGAGGAGAGATGAAAAACTGTTTTTT. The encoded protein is CASSFRGGRRDEKLFF.

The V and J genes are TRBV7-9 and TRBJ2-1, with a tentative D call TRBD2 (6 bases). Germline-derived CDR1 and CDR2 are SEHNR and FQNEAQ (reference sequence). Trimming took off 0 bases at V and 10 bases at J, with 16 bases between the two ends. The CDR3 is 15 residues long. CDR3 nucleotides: TGTGCCAGCAGCTTAGCGACTTGGTCCGGAGGGGAGCAGTTCTTC. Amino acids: CASSLATWSGGEQFF.

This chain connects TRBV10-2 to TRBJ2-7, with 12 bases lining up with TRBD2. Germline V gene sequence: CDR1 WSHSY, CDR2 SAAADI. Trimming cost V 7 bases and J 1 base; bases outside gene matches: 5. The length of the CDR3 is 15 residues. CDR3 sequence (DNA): TGCGCCAGCACTTTACTAGCGGGAGGATCCTACGAGCAGTACTTC. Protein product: CASTLLAGGSYEQYF.

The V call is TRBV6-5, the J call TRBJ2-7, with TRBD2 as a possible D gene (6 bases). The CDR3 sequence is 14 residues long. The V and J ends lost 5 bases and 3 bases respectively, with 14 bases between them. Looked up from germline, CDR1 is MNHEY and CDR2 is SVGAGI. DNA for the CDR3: TGTGCCAGCAGTCGCATAGCGGAACACTACGAGCAGTACTTC. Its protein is CASSRIAEHYEQYF.

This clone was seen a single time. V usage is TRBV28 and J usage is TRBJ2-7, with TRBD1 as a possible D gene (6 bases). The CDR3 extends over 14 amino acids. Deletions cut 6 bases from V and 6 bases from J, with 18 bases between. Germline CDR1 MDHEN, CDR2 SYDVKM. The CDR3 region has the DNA TGTGCCAGCAGAGGCACAGGGCTGACGGGCGAGCAGTACTTC. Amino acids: CASRGTGLTGEQYF.

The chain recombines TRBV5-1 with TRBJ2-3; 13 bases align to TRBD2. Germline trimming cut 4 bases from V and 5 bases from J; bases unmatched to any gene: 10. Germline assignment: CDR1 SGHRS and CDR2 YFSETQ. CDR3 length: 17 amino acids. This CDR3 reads CASSMMGTSGVGDTQYF. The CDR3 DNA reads TGCGCCAGCAGCATGATGGGGACTAGCGGGGTTGGAGATACGCAGTATTTT. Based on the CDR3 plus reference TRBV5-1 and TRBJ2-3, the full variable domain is KAGVTQTPRYLIKTRGQQVTLSCSPISGHRSVSWYQQTPGQGLQFLFEYFSETQRNKGNFPGRFSGRQFSNSRSEMNVSTLELGDSALYLCASSMMGTSGVGDTQYFGPGTRLTVL.

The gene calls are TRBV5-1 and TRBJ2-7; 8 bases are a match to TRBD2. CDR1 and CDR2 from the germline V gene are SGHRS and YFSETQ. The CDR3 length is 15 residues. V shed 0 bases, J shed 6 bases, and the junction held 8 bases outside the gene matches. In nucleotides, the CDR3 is TGCGCCAGCAGCTTGGAGACGGGAGGGCCATTCGAGCAGTACTTC. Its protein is CASSLETGGPFEQYF.

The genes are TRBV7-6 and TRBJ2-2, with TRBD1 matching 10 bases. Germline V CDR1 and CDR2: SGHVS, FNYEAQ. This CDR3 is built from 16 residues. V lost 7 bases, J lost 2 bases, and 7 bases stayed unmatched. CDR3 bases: TGTGCCAGCAATAATGGACAGGGGGTCAACACCGGGGAGCTGTTTTTT. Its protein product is CASNNGQGVNTGELFF.

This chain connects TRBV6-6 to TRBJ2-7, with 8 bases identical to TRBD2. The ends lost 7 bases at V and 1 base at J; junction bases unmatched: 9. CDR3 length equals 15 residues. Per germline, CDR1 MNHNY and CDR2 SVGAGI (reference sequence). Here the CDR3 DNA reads TGTGCCAGCACCACGGGAGGGGGTCTTTCCTACGAGCAGTACTTC. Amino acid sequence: CASTTGGGLSYEQYF.

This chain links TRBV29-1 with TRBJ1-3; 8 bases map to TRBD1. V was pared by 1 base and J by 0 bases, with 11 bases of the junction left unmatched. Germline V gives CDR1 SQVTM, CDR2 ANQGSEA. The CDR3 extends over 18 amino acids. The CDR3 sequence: CSVEATLGQGVSGNTIYF. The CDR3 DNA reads TGCAGCGTTGAAGCGACCCTAGGACAGGGCGTCTCTGGAAACACCATATATTTT.

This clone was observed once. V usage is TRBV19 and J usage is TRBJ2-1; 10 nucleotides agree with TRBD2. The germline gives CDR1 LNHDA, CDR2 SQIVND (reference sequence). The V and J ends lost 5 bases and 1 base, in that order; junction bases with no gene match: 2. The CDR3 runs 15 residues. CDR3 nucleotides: TGTGCCAGTAGTTTAGCGGGAGGATCCTACAATGAGCAGTTCTTC. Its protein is CASSLAGGSYNEQFF.

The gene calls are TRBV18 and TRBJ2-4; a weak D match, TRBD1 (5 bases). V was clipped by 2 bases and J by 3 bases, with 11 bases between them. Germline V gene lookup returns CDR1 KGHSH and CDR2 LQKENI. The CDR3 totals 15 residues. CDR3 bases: TGTGCCAGCTCACCAAGCCAGGGTAGCAAAAACATTCAGTACTTC. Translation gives CASSPSQGSKNIQYF. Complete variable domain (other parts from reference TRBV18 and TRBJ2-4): NAGVMQNPRHLVRRRGQEARLRCSPMKGHSHVYWYRQLPEEGLKFMVYLQKENIIDESGMPKERFSAEFPKEGPSILRIQQVVRGDSAAYFCASSPSQGSKNIQYFGAGTRLSVL.

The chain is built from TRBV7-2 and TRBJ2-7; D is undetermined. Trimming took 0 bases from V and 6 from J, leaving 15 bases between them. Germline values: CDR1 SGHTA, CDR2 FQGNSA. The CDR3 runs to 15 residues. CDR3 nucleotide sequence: TGTGCCAGCAGCTTAGCGCTAGGAACGGGTCCCGAGCAGTACTTC. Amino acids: CASSLALGTGPEQYF.

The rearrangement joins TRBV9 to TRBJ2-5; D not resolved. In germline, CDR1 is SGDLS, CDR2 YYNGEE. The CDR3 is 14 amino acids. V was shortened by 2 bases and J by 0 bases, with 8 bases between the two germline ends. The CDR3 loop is CASSVPTDQETQYF. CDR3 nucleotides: TGTGCCAGCAGCGTCCCTACCGACCAAGAGACCCAGTACTTC.

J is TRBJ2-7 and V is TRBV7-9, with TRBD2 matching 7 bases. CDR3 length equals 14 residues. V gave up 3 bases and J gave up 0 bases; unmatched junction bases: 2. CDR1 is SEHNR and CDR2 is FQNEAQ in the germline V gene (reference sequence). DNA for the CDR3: TGTGCCAGCAGCTTCGGCGGGAGCTCCTACGAGCAGTACTTC. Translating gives CASSFGGSSYEQYF.

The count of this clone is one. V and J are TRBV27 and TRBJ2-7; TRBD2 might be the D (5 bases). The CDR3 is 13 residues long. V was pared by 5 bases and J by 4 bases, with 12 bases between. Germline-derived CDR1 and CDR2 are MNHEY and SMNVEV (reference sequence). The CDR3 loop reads CASSAGLEYEQYF. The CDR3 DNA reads TGTGCCAGCAGTGCCGGACTGGAGTACGAGCAGTACTTC.

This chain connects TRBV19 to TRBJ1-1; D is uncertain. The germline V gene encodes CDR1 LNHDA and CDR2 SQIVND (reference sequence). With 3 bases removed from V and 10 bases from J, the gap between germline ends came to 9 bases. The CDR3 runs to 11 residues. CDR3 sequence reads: CASSIRIGAFF. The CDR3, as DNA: TGTGCCAGTAGTATCAGGATCGGAGCTTTCTTT.

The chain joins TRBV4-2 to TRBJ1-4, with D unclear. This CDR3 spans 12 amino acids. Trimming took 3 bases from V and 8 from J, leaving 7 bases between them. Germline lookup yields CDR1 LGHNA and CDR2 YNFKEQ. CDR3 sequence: CASSQNGEKLFF. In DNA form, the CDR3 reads TGTGCCAGCAGCCAGAATGGCGAAAAACTGTTTTTT.

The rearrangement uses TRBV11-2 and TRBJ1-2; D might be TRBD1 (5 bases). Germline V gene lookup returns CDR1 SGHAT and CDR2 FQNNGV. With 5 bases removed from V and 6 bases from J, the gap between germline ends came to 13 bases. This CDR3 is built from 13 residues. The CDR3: CASSPYDRDGYTF. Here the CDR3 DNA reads TGTGCCAGCAGCCCATACGACAGAGATGGCTACACCTTC.

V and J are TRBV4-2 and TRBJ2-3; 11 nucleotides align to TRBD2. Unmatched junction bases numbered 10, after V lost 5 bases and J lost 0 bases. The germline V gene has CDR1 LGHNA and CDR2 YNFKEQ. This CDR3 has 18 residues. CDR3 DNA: TGTGCCAGCAGCTCTCTAGCGGGAGGCCTCCTCAGCACAGATACGCAGTATTTT. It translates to CASSSLAGGLLSTDTQYF.

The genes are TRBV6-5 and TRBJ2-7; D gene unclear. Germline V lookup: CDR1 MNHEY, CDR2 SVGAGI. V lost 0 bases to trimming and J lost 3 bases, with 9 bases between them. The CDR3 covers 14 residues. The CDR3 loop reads CASSYSRRGYEQYF. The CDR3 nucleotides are TGTGCCAGCAGTTACTCGAGGAGAGGCTACGAGCAGTACTTC.